Each of the 25 T cell receptor beta chains below was sequenced from the same sample in a study of cytomegalovirus exposure and HLA in healthy donors. The PCR contained 60 Vbeta and 13 Jbeta primers. Here immunoSEQ multiplex PCR was the method, and the copy in TCRdb shows in-frame clones only, minus some. The repertoire holds 120,000 to 150,000 clones, with about three fifths as singletons. Sequencing was done on a sample of PBMCs. These receptors all come from a woman between 25 and 40 years old in good health and CMV-seropositive.

The count of this clone is one. The chain recombines TRBV29-1 with TRBJ2-5; D might be TRBD2 (6 bases). Trimming left V 4 bases short and J 9 bases short, with 21 bases between. The CDR3 spans 14 residues. Germline-derived CDR1 and CDR2 are SQVTM and ANQGSEA. The CDR3 DNA is TGCAGCGTTGTCGCAGACTGGGGGGTAGGGTCCCAGTACTTC. Its translation: CSVVADWGVGSQYF.

The chain couples TRBV2 to TRBJ2-1, with 7 bases lining up with TRBD1. Germline trimming cut 8 bases from V and 2 bases from J; bases unmatched to any gene: 6. This CDR3 comprises 14 residues. Germline assignment: CDR1 SNHLY and CDR2 FYNNEI. CDR3 residues: CASHPGGPYNEQFF. In nucleotides, the CDR3 is TGTGCCAGCCATCCAGGGGGTCCCTACAATGAGCAGTTCTTC. Full variable domain (rest looked up from reference TRBV2 and TRBJ2-1): EPEVTQTPSHQVTQMGQEVILRCVPISNHLYFYWYRQILGQKVEFLVSFYNNEISEKSEIFDDQFSVERPDGSNFTLKIRSTKLEDSAMYFCASHPGGPYNEQFFGPGTRLTVL.

The chain employs TRBV29-1 and TRBJ2-7, with TRBD2 identical over 10 bases. Germline V gives CDR1 SQVTM, CDR2 ANQGSEA. Trimming at V came to 6 bases and at J to 2 bases, leaving 7 bases not matched to a gene. CDR3 length: 14 residues. CDR3 sequence: CSVRGLAAAYEQYF. CDR3 DNA: TGCAGCGTACGAGGACTAGCGGCCGCCTACGAGCAGTACTTC.

This clone was seen more than once but under ten times. The DNA for the CDR3 is TGTGCCAGTAGTATCTCAGAGACCCAGTACTTC. This gives the protein CASSISETQYF. The chain uses TRBV19 and TRBJ2-5; D gene ambiguous. The V gene lost 3 bases and the J gene lost 4 bases, with 3 bases spanning the gap. The CDR3 sequence is 11 residues long. Germline lookup yields CDR1 LNHDA and CDR2 SQIVND (reference sequence).

This clone appeared a few times. The chain carries TRBV6-1 and TRBJ1-1; 11 nucleotides align to TRBD1. The CDR3 has 15 residues. The germline V gene has CDR1 MNHNS and CDR2 SASEGT. V lost 4 bases and J lost 4; bases outside the gene matches: 5. The CDR3 nucleotides are TGTGCCAGCAGTGTTGGAGGGACAGGGGGCACTGAAGCTTTCTTT. It yields the protein CASSVGGTGGTEAFF.

This clone was found a few times. V and J are TRBV11-2 and TRBJ1-4, with a possible D match to TRBD1 (6 bases). Trimming cost V 3 bases and J 11 bases, with 19 bases left between them. The length of the CDR3 is 15 residues. Germline assignment: CDR1 SGHAT and CDR2 FQNNGV. The CDR3 DNA reads TGTGCCAGCAGCTTCTCCGGGACATTAGCTCGGAAACTGTTTTTT. Its protein product is CASSFSGTLARKLFF.

The rearrangement joins TRBV7-6 to TRBJ2-2; 11 bases align to TRBD2. Germline V CDR1 and CDR2: SGHVS, FNYEAQ. This CDR3 is built from 16 residues. With 5 bases clipped from V and 6 bases from J, the junction kept 8 bases outside the gene matches. This CDR3 reads CASSPIAGGPPGELFF. The CDR3 region has the DNA TGTGCCAGCAGCCCAATAGCGGGAGGGCCTCCCGGGGAGCTGTTTTTT.

This clone was counted a few times. J is TRBJ2-3 and V is TRBV9, with 7 bases matching TRBD2. J lost 5 bases, V lost 0 bases, and 6 bases had no gene match. The CDR3 is 15 residues long. CDR1 SGDLS and CDR2 YYNGEE come from the germline V gene. This chain's CDR3 is CASSVDGRGRDTQYF. The CDR3 bases are TGTGCCAGCAGCGTAGATGGGCGGGGGAGAGATACGCAGTATTTT.

The rearrangement joins TRBV19 to TRBJ1-5; D is perhaps TRBD1 (5 bases). Germline CDR1 reads LNHDA; CDR2 reads SQIVND (reference sequence). CDR3 length: 13 amino acids. V was clipped by 0 bases and J by 11 bases, with 11 bases between them. CDR3 amino acids: CASSIDWVGAQHF. The CDR3 nucleotides read TGTGCCAGTAGTATAGACTGGGTAGGGGCCCAGCATTTT.

Only a few counts were recorded for this clone. This sequence joins TRBV6-5 and TRBJ1-5; a possible D gene is TRBD1 (5 bases). CDR1 MNHEY and CDR2 SVGAGI come from the germline V gene. The CDR3 sequence is 15 residues long. The V and J ends lost 8 bases and 0 bases respectively, with 14 bases between them. The CDR3, as DNA: TGTGCCAGCCAAGTGACAGTTACTAGCAATCAGCCCCAGCATTTT. This translates into CASQVTVTSNQPQHF.

This clone was picked up a small number of times. V is TRBV30 and J is TRBJ1-3; D not resolved. This CDR3 comprises 11 residues. Germline V CDR1 and CDR2: GTSNPN, SVGIG (reference sequence). Trimming pared 1 base from V and 7 bases from J, leaving 5 bases between. The CDR3 protein is CAWSARNTIYF. CDR3 nucleotide sequence: TGTGCCTGGAGTGCCCGGAACACCATATATTTT. Full variable domain (outside the CDR3, taken from reference TRBV30 and TRBJ1-3): SQTIHQWPATLVQPVGSPLSLECTVEGTSNPNLYWYRQAAGRGLQLLFYSVGIGQISSEVPQNLSASRPQDRQFILSSKKLLLSDSGFYLCAWSARNTIYFGEGSWLTVV.

This sequence joins TRBV6-1 and TRBJ1-1, with unresolved D. The V and J ends lost 3 bases and 1 base respectively, with 12 bases between them. The CDR3 loop spans 15 amino acids. CDR1 is MNHNS, CDR2 SASEGT, per germline. The CDR3, as DNA: TGTGCCAGCAGTGATTCACGTAGTCCGAACACTGAAGCTTTCTTT. Translating gives CASSDSRSPNTEAFF.

V and J are TRBV30 and TRBJ1-3; maybe TRBD1 (5 bases). Per the germline V gene, CDR1 is GTSNPN and CDR2 is SVGIG (reference sequence). This CDR3 is built from 15 residues. Trimming removed 1 base at V and 4 bases at J, with 14 bases between. The CDR3 region is CAWSAAGLLGNTIYF. The CDR3 region has the DNA TGTGCCTGGAGTGCCGCGGGACTCCTGGGAAACACCATATATTTT.

This rearrangement joins TRBV27 to TRBJ2-1; perhaps TRBD1 as D (5 bases). CDR3 size: 15 residues. The V and J ends lost 3 bases and 7 bases respectively, with 16 bases between them. Germline CDR1 is MNHEY and CDR2 is SMNVEV (reference sequence). The CDR3 loop is CASSLGPRPLNEQFF. Written as DNA, the CDR3 is TGTGCCAGCAGTTTGGGGCCCCGCCCCCTAAATGAGCAGTTCTTC.

The chain links TRBV30 to TRBJ1-1; 7 bases map to TRBD1. Germline V CDR1 and CDR2: GTSNPN, SVGIG (reference sequence). The CDR3 has 14 residues. For the CDR3, the DNA is TGTGCGAACCTGGGGGGACAGATGAACACTGAAGCTTTCTTT. Translation: CANLGGQMNTEAFF.

V is TRBV5-1 and J is TRBJ1-4; D not resolved. The CDR3 runs 14 residues. Trimming shortened V by 0 bases and J by 3 bases, and 6 bases separated the two germline ends. Germline CDR1 and CDR2: SGHRS and YFSETQ. CDR3 nucleotides: TGCGCCAGCAGCTTGGGGGGAGCTAATGAAAAACTGTTTTTT. Translating gives CASSLGGANEKLFF.

The chain has TRBV27 and TRBJ1-1, with D possibly TRBD1 on 6 matching bases. The CDR3 has 14 residues. Trimming cost V 5 bases and J 1 base, with 11 bases left between them. From germline, CDR1 is MNHEY and CDR2 SMNVEV (reference sequence). The DNA for the CDR3 is TGTGCCAGCAGTCCTCAACAGGGGAACACTGAAGCTTTCTTT. It encodes CASSPQQGNTEAFF.

The chain joins TRBV19 to TRBJ1-2, with a possible D match to TRBD1 (6 bases). This CDR3 contains 14 residues. The ends were cut back, 6 bases at V and 4 bases at J, with 15 bases in the middle. Germline loops: CDR1 LNHDA, CDR2 SQIVND (reference sequence). The CDR3 DNA follows: TGTGCCAGTAGCCTGACAGGCGTGGGCTATGGCTACACCTTC. Encoded protein: CASSLTGVGYGYTF.

V is TRBV11-2 and J is TRBJ2-5, with 7 bases identical to TRBD1. The CDR3 is 14 amino acids. V was clipped by 3 bases and J by 14 bases; unmatched bases: 15. The V gene's germline CDR1 is SGHAT and CDR2 FQNNGV. CDR3 DNA sequence: TGTGCCAGCAGCTTGTATTCTACAGGGGTGGGGTCTTACTTC. It encodes CASSLYSTGVGSYF. The variable domain in full, completed from reference TRBV11-2 and TRBJ2-5, reads EAGVAQSPRYKIIEKRQSVAFWCNPISGHATLYWYQQILGQGPKLLIQFQNNGVVDDSQLPKDRFSAERLKGVDSTLKIQPAKLEDSAVYLCASSLYSTGVGSYFGPGTRLLVL.

This clone was recorded a few times. The chain is built from TRBV30 and TRBJ2-7; TRBD1 agrees at 10 bases. The CDR3 covers 13 residues. Germline lookup yields CDR1 GTSNPN and CDR2 SVGIG (reference sequence). The V and J ends lost 3 bases and 6 bases, in that order; junction bases with no gene match: 5. CDR3 nucleotide sequence: TGTGCCTGGAGAGGGACAGGGGTCCCCGAGCAGTACTTC. It translates to CAWRGTGVPEQYF.

This clone was picked up a small number of times. The V call is TRBV7-6, the J call TRBJ1-5; 8 nucleotides line up with TRBD1. The CDR3 has 16 residues. J gave up 6 bases and V 1 base, and 8 bases lay outside the gene matches. Germline lookup yields CDR1 SGHVS and CDR2 FNYEAQ. CDR3 DNA: TGTGCCAGCAGCTTAGGTGGGGACAGGCGGATTCAGCCCCAGCATTTT. Protein product: CASSLGGDRRIQPQHF.

This clone was seen only a few times. This chain connects TRBV13 to TRBJ1-2; possibly TRBD1 for D (5 bases). V lost 0 bases to trimming and J lost 6 bases, with 5 bases between them. The length of the CDR3 is 12 residues. The germline CDR1 and CDR2 sequences are PRHDT and FYEKMQ (reference sequence). This CDR3 is CASSLGQDGYTF. In DNA form, the CDR3 reads TGTGCCAGCAGCTTAGGACAGGATGGCTACACCTTC.

The J gene is TRBJ2-7, the V gene TRBV30; D uncertain. The V gene's germline CDR1 is GTSNPN and CDR2 SVGIG (reference sequence). CDR3 size: 13 residues. Trimming stripped 0 bases from V and 7 bases from J, with 13 bases between. CDR3 sequence (DNA): TGTGCCTGGAGTGTAGATGAAATGAGGGAGCAGTACTTC. As protein: CAWSVDEMREQYF.

This clone was detected a few times. This chain connects TRBV13 to TRBJ1-1; D is unclear. Germline loops: CDR1 PRHDT, CDR2 FYEKMQ (reference sequence). CDR3 length: 14 residues. V lost 2 bases and J lost 2, with 9 bases in between. DNA of the CDR3: TGTGCCAGCAGCTTAAGCGAGGTAAACACTGAAGCTTTCTTT. As protein: CASSLSEVNTEAFF.

This sequence joins TRBV7-2 and TRBJ1-2; possibly TRBD1 for D (5 bases). The CDR3 consists of 11 residues. V was shortened by 9 bases and J by 8 bases, with 13 bases between the two germline ends. From germline, CDR1 is SGHTA and CDR2 FQGNSA. The DNA of the CDR3 is TGTGCCAGGGGCCTAGGGGTCGGCTACACCTTC. Amino acid sequence: CARGLGVGYTF.